A selection of T cell receptor beta chains follows, all from one sample in a study of cytomegalovirus exposure and HLA in healthy donors. TCRdb keeps only in-frame clones here, not all; method: immunoSEQ multiplex PCR. Found here are some 150,000 clones, more than 80% of them singletons; the top ten hold approximately 4.4%. Input material: PBMCs. The receptors come from a woman between 18 and 29 years old in good health and CMV-seropositive. Both conserved end residues are part of each CDR3. D genes are given only for firm matches. Clone size is shown for a subset of rows, as once, few, many or a class of expanded clone.

>-|TRBJ2-5|TRBV6-5|few
CASSSSRGETQYF
TGTGCCAGCAGTTCCTCCCGGGGGGAGACCCAGTACTTC
>-|TRBJ2-7|TRBV4-1|-
CASSQETRSVGREQYF
TGCGCCAGCAGCCAAGAAACCCGAAGTGTGGGGCGCGAGCAGTACTTC
>TRBD1|TRBJ1-2|TRBV2|-
CASSKTGGVDGYTF
TGTGCCAGCAGTAAGACAGGGGGCGTGGATGGCTACACCTTC
>TRBD1|TRBJ2-7|TRBV6-6|-
CASSQPGQVLEQYF
TGTGCCAGCAGTCAACCGGGACAGGTGCTCGAGCAGTACTTC
>-|TRBJ1-1|TRBV10-3|few
CAISESEIVNTEAFF
TGTGCCATCAGTGAGTCTGAGATTGTAAACACTGAAGCTTTCTTT
>-|TRBJ1-5|TRBV28|-
CASSLPGQNHQPQHF
TGTGCCAGCAGTCTCCCGGGACAAAATCATCAGCCCCAGCATTTT
>TRBD2|TRBJ2-3|TRBV19|-
CASSIGSSGGSTDTQYF
TGTGCCAGTAGTATAGGTAGTAGCGGGGGGAGCACAGATACGCAGTATTTT
>TRBD1|TRBJ2-1|TRBV4-3|few
CASSRDRGVEQFF
TGCGCCAGCAGCCGGGACAGGGGTGTTGAGCAGTTCTTC
>TRBD1|TRBJ1-4|TRBV18|-
CASSPPGTGPINEKLFF
TGTGCCAGCTCACCACCTGGGACAGGTCCAATAAATGAAAAACTGTTTTTT
>-|TRBJ2-5|TRBV5-4|-
CASSGRGRTIETQYF
TGTGCCAGCAGCGGGCGGGGCCGGACTATAGAGACCCAGTACTTC
>-|TRBJ1-3|TRBV21-1|-
CASSTTTGAGNTIYF
TGTGCCAGCAGCACGACGACAGGGGCTGGAAACACCATATATTTT
>TRBD1|TRBJ2-3|TRBV7-2|-
CASSSDRVRSDTQYF
TGTGCCAGCAGTTCTGACAGGGTGAGGTCAGATACGCAGTATTTT
>-|TRBJ1-1|TRBV6-6|-
CASSPRGARNTEAFF
TGTGCCAGCAGCCCGCGAGGCGCGAGGAACACTGAAGCTTTCTTT
>TRBD1|TRBJ1-2|TRBV5-1|few
CASSRPDRGYGYTF
TGCGCCAGCAGCCGACCGGACAGGGGGTATGGCTACACCTTC
>-|TRBJ1-6|TRBV7-3|few
CASSAHPYRLGSPLHF
TGTGCCAGCAGCGCGCATCCCTACAGGCTTGGGTCACCCCTCCACTTT
>TRBD2|TRBJ2-4|TRBV19|-
CASPPGTSGGPGNIQYF
TGTGCCAGTCCTCCGGGGACTAGCGGGGGGCCAGGGAACATTCAGTACTTC
>-|TRBJ1-6|TRBV27|-
CASSPRPSSYNSPLHF
TGTGCCAGCAGTCCACGTCCCAGCTCCTATAATTCACCCCTCCACTTT
>TRBD1|TRBJ1-2|TRBV18|once
CASSRTDRDYGYTF
TGTGCCAGCTCACGCACAGACAGGGACTATGGCTACACCTTC
>TRBD1|TRBJ1-1|TRBV30|-
CAWRGQGNTEAFF
TGTGCCTGGAGAGGACAGGGGAACACTGAAGCTTTCTTT
>TRBD1|TRBJ2-7|TRBV4-3|-
CASSQESGTGIEQYF
TGCGCCAGCAGCCAAGAGTCCGGGACAGGGATTGAGCAGTACTTC
>-|TRBJ1-1|TRBV19|-
CASSPAGNTEAFF
TGTGCCAGTAGTCCCGCGGGAAACACTGAAGCTTTCTTT
>TRBD2|TRBJ2-3|TRBV19|-
CASNPGLALDTQYF
TGTGCCAGTAACCCGGGACTAGCGTTAGATACGCAGTATTTT
>TRBD2|TRBJ2-2|TRBV28|-
CASRTFLRGGVAGELFF
TGTGCCAGCAGGACCTTCCTCCGGGGGGGGGTTGCCGGGGAGCTGTTTTTT
>-|TRBJ1-1|TRBV30|-
CAWSVGNTEAFF
TGTGCCTGGAGTGTCGGTAACACTGAAGCTTTCTTT
>-|TRBJ2-2|TRBV7-3|-
CASSRRGTGELFF
TGTGCCAGCAGCCGTCGGGGGACCGGGGAGCTGTTTTTT
>TRBD1|TRBJ2-2|TRBV19|-
CASEDRVATGELFF
TGTGCCAGTGAGGACAGGGTGGCCACCGGGGAGCTGTTTTTT
>-|TRBJ2-3|TRBV28|-
CATSWDTQYF
TGTGCCACAAGCTGGGATACGCAGTATTTT
>-|TRBJ1-5|TRBV19|-
CASNAQSSNQPQHF
TGTGCCAGTAACGCACAGTCTAGCAATCAGCCCCAGCATTTT
>-|TRBJ1-5|TRBV21-1|-
CASSKGEGVDPQHF
TGTGCCAGCAGCAAAGGGGAGGGGGTAGACCCCCAGCATTTT
>-|TRBJ1-2|TRBV19|few
CASSIGTTPNYGYTF
TGTGCCAGTAGTATAGGCACGACACCTAACTATGGCTACACCTTC
>TRBD2|TRBJ2-7|TRBV10-2|once
CASRYSGARMYEQYF
TGCGCCAGCAGGTATAGCGGGGCAAGGATGTACGAGCAGTACTTC
>-|TRBJ1-1|TRBV5-1|-
CASSPAGQPMNTEAFF
TGCGCCAGCAGCCCCGCCGGACAGCCAATGAACACTGAAGCTTTCTTT
>-|TRBJ2-7|TRBV4-1|few
CASSQDVKRVRFYEQYF
TGCGCCAGCAGCCAAGATGTAAAGAGGGTCAGGTTCTACGAGCAGTACTTC
>TRBD1|TRBJ2-4|TRBV15|-
CATSGDRGIKNIQYF
TGTGCCACCAGCGGCGACAGGGGGATCAAAAACATTCAGTACTTC
>-|TRBJ1-2|TRBV7-9|-
CASSLGQRNYGYTF
TGTGCCAGCAGCTTAGGCCAGCGCAACTATGGCTACACCTTC
>-|TRBJ2-2|TRBV10-3|-
CAISEGIANTGELFF
TGTGCCATCAGTGAGGGTATAGCTAACACCGGGGAGCTGTTTTTT
>-|TRBJ2-2|TRBV11-3|-
CASSLDLRSGTGELFF
TGTGCCAGCAGCTTAGATCTCCGGAGCGGGACCGGGGAGCTGTTTTTT
>-|TRBJ2-1|TRBV5-6|-
CASSSTGSGEQFF
TGTGCCAGCAGCTCCACAGGGAGTGGGGAGCAGTTCTTC
>TRBD2|TRBJ2-1|TRBV10-2|-
CASRSGGSSYNEQFF
TGCGCCAGCAGGAGCGGGGGGAGCTCCTACAATGAGCAGTTCTTC
>-|TRBJ1-3|TRBV10-3|-
CAISELASAGGVPGGGNTIYF
TGTGCCATCAGTGAATTAGCGTCGGCAGGAGGTGTCCCCGGTGGCGGAAACACCATATATTTT
>TRBD1|TRBJ1-1|TRBV29-1|-
CSVGGTGDSRTEAFF
TGCAGCGTTGGTGGGACAGGAGACTCTCGGACTGAAGCTTTCTTT
>-|TRBJ2-5|TRBV5-6|-
CASSLRLETQYF
TGTGCCAGCAGCTTGAGACTAGAGACCCAGTACTTC
>TRBD2|TRBJ2-5|TRBV7-9|-
CASSSFSGGFKETQYF
TGTGCCAGCAGCTCTTTTAGCGGGGGCTTTAAAGAGACCCAGTACTTC
>TRBD1|TRBJ2-3|TRBV6-1|-
CASSEERGPTDTQYF
TGTGCCAGCAGTGAAGAGAGGGGGCCGACAGATACGCAGTATTTT
>-|TRBJ2-3|TRBV7-3|-
CASSKTGMGDTQYF
TGTGCCAGCAGCAAGACTGGCATGGGTGATACGCAGTATTTT
>TRBD2|TRBJ2-7|TRBV13|-
CASSPLGGGDYEQYF
TGTGCCAGCAGCCCTCTCGGGGGAGGGGACTACGAGCAGTACTTC
>-|TRBJ2-4|TRBV6-5|-
CASSSGRAKNIQYF
TGTGCCAGCAGTTCGGGGAGGGCCAAAAACATTCAGTACTTC
>TRBD2|TRBJ2-5|TRBV6-5|-
CATRTSGAPRETQYF
TGTGCCACTCGGACTAGCGGGGCCCCAAGAGAGACCCAGTACTTC
>TRBD1|TRBJ1-3|TRBV4-2|-
CASSQADRDSGNTIYF
TGTGCCAGCAGCCAAGCCGACAGGGATTCAGGAAACACCATATATTTT
>-|TRBJ1-1|TRBV6-6|-
CASSIGPEAFF
TGTGCCAGCAGTATCGGTCCTGAAGCTTTCTTT
>TRBD1|TRBJ2-5|TRBV13|-
CASSGGQDFQETQYF
TGTGCCAGCAGCGGAGGACAGGATTTTCAAGAGACCCAGTACTTC